The clone carrying this TCR beta chain was detected once. The record originates from a study of blood T cell repertoires in COVID-19. Study-level background: Spain, Italy and the United States supplied samples that represented acute and convalescent COVID-19.

Original processing notes: Reference gene primer amplification gave estimated nucleated cell counts. Clones were sequenced by immunoSEQ multiplex PCR, and TCRdb holds only the in-frame ones, with some missing. V and J calls and clone size are those listed in that table; D and trimming were worked out from the DNA. The sample has about 120,000 clones, more than 70% seen once. CDR1 is GTSNPN, CDR2 SVGIG, per germline (reference sequence). The CDR3 spans 14 residues. V was cut by 2 bases and J by 4 bases, with 14 bases left in between. This chain uses TRBV30 with TRBJ1-2, with D possibly TRBD1 on 5 matching bases. Input material: peripheral blood. The sequence was obtained from a man aged 60 to 69 with acute or convalescent COVID-19. This CDR3 reads CAWSPQGGFYGYTF. In DNA, the CDR3 is TGTGCCTGGAGTCCCCAGGGAGGTTTCTATGGCTACACCTTC.